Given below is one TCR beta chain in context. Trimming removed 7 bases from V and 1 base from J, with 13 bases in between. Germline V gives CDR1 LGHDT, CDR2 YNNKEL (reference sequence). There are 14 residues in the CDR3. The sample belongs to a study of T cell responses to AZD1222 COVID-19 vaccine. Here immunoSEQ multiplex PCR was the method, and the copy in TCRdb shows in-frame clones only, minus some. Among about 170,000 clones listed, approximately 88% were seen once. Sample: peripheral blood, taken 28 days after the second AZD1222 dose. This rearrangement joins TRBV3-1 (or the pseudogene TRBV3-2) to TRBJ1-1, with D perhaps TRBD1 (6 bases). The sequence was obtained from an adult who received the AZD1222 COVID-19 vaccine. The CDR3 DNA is TGTGCCAGCACCCCGGCGACAGGGAACACTGAAGCTTTCTTT. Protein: CASTPATGNTEAFF.